One and the same sample provided the 9 T cell receptor beta chains below, sequenced in a study of blood T cells in healthy people across ages. Primed by a sample-barcoded 5' primer and a J-beta primer mix, a second PCR proceeded for 7 to 11 cycles. TCRdb recomputed calls from the 5' RACE reads with MiXCR, one row per CDR3 protein. The sample holds under 2 million distinct CDR3 sequences, around 36% seen once. Material: blood. These TCRs come from a young woman in good health.

The V and J genes are TRBV2 and TRBJ2-1; 15 nucleotides agree with TRBD2. J was trimmed by 4 bases and V by 6 bases; bases with no gene match: 13. The CDR3 is 19 amino acids. The germline gives CDR1 SNHLY, CDR2 FYNNEI. CDR3 sequence: CASSSLGLAGGLVYNEQFF. The CDR3 DNA reads TGTGCCAGCAGCAGTTTAGGACTAGCGGGAGGGCTAGTATACAATGAGCAGTTCTTC.

The genes are TRBV5-6 and TRBJ2-3, with a tentative D call TRBD2 (6 bases). V lost 4 bases and J 0 bases, leaving 15 bases between the germline ends. The germline V gene encodes CDR1 SGHDT and CDR2 YYEEEE. This CDR3 spans 16 amino acids. CDR3 residues: CASSRASDFSTDTQYF. Here the CDR3 DNA reads TGTGCCAGCAGCCGCGCTAGCGATTTCAGCACAGATACGCAGTATTTT. The whole variable domain, filled in from reference TRBV5-6 and TRBJ2-3, reads DAGVTQSPTHLIKTRGQQVTLRCSPKSGHDTVSWYQQALGQGPQFIFQYYEEEERQRGNFPDRFSGHQFPNYSSELNVNALLLGDSALYLCASSRASDFSTDTQYFGPGTRLTVL.

This clonotype was observed at least ten times. V usage is TRBV20-1 and J usage is TRBJ2-7; D uncertain. Germline loops: CDR1 DFQATT, CDR2 SNEGSKA (reference sequence). Trimming left V 3 bases short and J 1 base short, with 16 bases between. The CDR3 covers 15 residues. The CDR3 region has the DNA TGCAGTGCTAGTCCGCTAGTGCGAGGTTCCTACGAGCAGTACTTC. Its translation is CSASPLVRGSYEQYF.

The table lists this clonotype with a few counts. CDR3 loop: CASSFGLDSYNEQFF. CDR3 coding DNA: TGTGCCAGCAGTTTTGGACTTGACTCCTACAATGAGCAGTTCTTC. The rearrangement joins TRBV12-3 or TRBV12-4 to TRBJ2-1, with a weak D call TRBD2 (5 bases). With 3 bases removed from V and 0 bases from J, the gap between germline ends came to 9 bases. This CDR3 region has 15 residues.

The J gene is TRBJ2-3, the V gene TRBV12-3 or TRBV12-4, with 11 positions matching TRBD2. Trimming cost V 7 bases and J 4 bases; bases outside gene matches: 7. The CDR3 consists of 15 residues. CDR3 amino acids: CASTVAGGRADTQYF. The CDR3 DNA reads TGTGCCAGCACCGTAGCGGGGGGGCGTGCAGATACGCAGTATTTT.

This chain uses TRBV7-3 with TRBJ2-1; TRBD2 agrees at 9 bases. Germline V gene sequence: CDR1 SGHTA, CDR2 FQGTGA. The CDR3 has 15 amino acids. The junction had 6 bases not matched to a gene; V was cut back by 3 bases and J by 6 bases. The CDR3 loop is CASSFKRGVINEQFF. The CDR3 DNA sequence: TGTGCCAGCAGCTTTAAGCGGGGGGTCATCAATGAGCAGTTCTTC.

The genes are TRBV6-7 and TRBJ2-7; 10 bases align to TRBD2. The J call is in doubt because the DNA end fits TRBJ2-5 better. TRBV6-7 is recorded as an ORF, its role being uncertain. This CDR3 is 17 amino acids long. DNA of the CDR3: TGTGCCAGCAGTTACTCGAGTTTGCTAGCGGGGGCCGAGACCCAGTACTTC. This gives the protein CASSYSSLLAGAETQYF.

The rearrangement joins TRBV5-1 to TRBJ2-7, with D possibly TRBD2 on 6 matching bases. In germline, CDR1 is SGHRS, CDR2 YFSETQ. Trimming took 5 bases from V and 0 from J, leaving 15 bases between them. The CDR3 length is 15 residues. The CDR3 protein is CASRRGRLPSYEQYF. Here the CDR3 DNA reads TGCGCCAGCAGGCGGGGCCGACTACCCTCCTACGAGCAGTACTTC.

This chain links TRBV5-6 with TRBJ2-7; D not resolved. Germline assignment: CDR1 SGHDT and CDR2 YYEEEE. The CDR3 totals 13 residues. V gave up 2 bases and J gave up 1 base, with 7 bases separating them. In DNA, the CDR3 is TGTGCCAGCAGCTTTCGGAGATCCTACGAGCAGTACTTC. It encodes CASSFRRSYEQYF.